The clone carrying this T cell receptor beta chain was counted once. Its antigen is unknown. This specimen comes from a study of cytomegalovirus exposure and HLA in healthy donors. The overall study: An analysis done earlier identified 120 million or so unique TCR beta sequences from around 180 million T cells. Unique TCRs numbering some 80 million, obtained from HLA-typed donors, made up an early data release. General observations from the study: Presence/absence analyses assumed roughly uniform sequencing depth across donors.

Germline V gene data show CDR1 as SNHLY and CDR2 as FYNNEI. V was clipped by 2 bases and J by 2 bases, with 13 bases between them. The CDR3 is 15 amino acids. The PCR had 60 Vbeta and 13 Jbeta primers. Only in-frame clones appear in the TCRdb table, and some are missing; sequencing was by immunoSEQ multiplex PCR. The sample consists of 100,000 or so clones, about 72% of them appearing once. The sample comprised PBMCs. The chain couples TRBV2 to TRBJ2-7, with TRBD1 as a possible D gene (5 bases). The receptor's source is a man aged 25 to 40 in good health and CMV-seronegative. The CDR3 DNA reads TGTGCCAGCAGTGAACTCGACAGATCTACCTACGAGCAGTACTTC. Its translation is CASSELDRSTYEQYF.